The rows below give T cell receptor beta chains drawn from one sample of a study of metastatic and nonmetastatic thyroid tumors. TCRdb recomputed clones from the PCR reads via MiXCR. The sample contains about 93,000 clones, less than 10% of which appear only once. The sequenced sample consisted of blood. The origin of the receptors is a female donor with papillary thyroid cancer or a benign thyroid nodule (not recorded which). Some clones in this sample may be carry-over from other donors' samples. CDR3s include the opening cysteine and the closing phenylalanine or tryptophan. A D gene is named only where the DNA matches it firmly. A row's size may be missing; if present it is once, few, many or a size class.

>TRBJ2-5|many|.|TRBV6-2/TRBV6-3
CASSTLETQYF
TGTGCCAGCAGCACCCTAGAGACCCAGTACTTC
>TRBJ2-3|.|TRBD2|TRBV29-1
CSVRGGEADTQYF
TGCAGCGTCCGCGGGGGAGAGGCAGATACGCAGTATTTT
>TRBJ1-1|many|TRBD1|TRBV7-9
CASSPRQGGTEAFF
TGTGCCAGCAGCCCCAGACAGGGGGGCACTGAAGCTTTCTTT
>TRBJ2-7|many|.|TRBV20-1
CSASKQPRYEQYF
TGCAGTGCTAGTAAGCAGCCTCGGTACGAGCAGTACTTC
>TRBJ1-1|many|TRBD1|TRBV7-3
CASSSQGSRVTEAFF
TGTGCCAGCAGCTCACAGGGGAGTAGGGTCACTGAAGCTTTCTTT
>TRBJ2-5|many|TRBD2|TRBV27
CASSPRQAGIGETQYF
TGTGCCAGCAGTCCGCGTCAAGCGGGGATTGGAGAGACCCAGTACTTC
>TRBJ1-2|many|TRBD1|TRBV15
CATSRDYRGFYGYTF
TGTGCCACCAGCAGAGATTACAGGGGGTTCTATGGCTACACCTTC
>TRBJ2-1|many|.|TRBV29-1
CSVEVATTQFF
TGCAGCGTTGAAGTTGCGACTACGCAGTTCTTC
>TRBJ2-1|many|TRBD2|TRBV11-3
CASSTKRGGSHEQFF
TGTGCCAGCAGCACTAAGCGGGGGGGCTCCCATGAGCAGTTCTTC
>TRBJ2-6|.|.|TRBV19
CASSTPDTGANVLAF
TGTGCCAGTAGCACCCCCGACACTGGGGCCAACGTCCTGGCTTTC
>TRBJ1-2|few|TRBD1|TRBV6-1
CASSESGTGPLQTF
TGTGCCAGCAGTGAATCGGGGACAGGGCCGCTACAGACCTTC
>TRBJ1-4|many|.|TRBV12-5
CASGLEVATNEKLFF
TGTGCTAGTGGTTTGGAGGTCGCAACTAATGAAAAACTGTTTTTT
>TRBJ2-1|many|TRBD2|TRBV7-2
CASSLNSGTSSEQFF
TGTGCCAGCAGCTTAAATTCCGGGACTAGCTCTGAGCAGTTCTTC
>TRBJ1-3|many|.|TRBV27
CASSARGSLSGNTIYF
TGTGCCAGCAGTGCAAGGGGCTCACTCTCTGGAAACACCATATATTTT
>TRBJ1-6|many|.|TRBV6-1
CASSEDAGRNSPLHF
TGTGCCAGCAGTGAAGACGCGGGGCGTAATTCACCCCTCCACTTT
>TRBJ1-1|.|.|TRBV20-1
CSAHGSLNTEAFF
TGCAGTGCCCACGGAAGCTTGAACACTGAAGCTTTCTTT
>TRBJ2-1|many|TRBD2|TRBV15
CATSTNPGGSYNEQFF
TGTGCCACCAGCACTAATCCGGGGGGCTCCTACAATGAGCAGTTCTTC
>TRBJ2-2|.|TRBD2|TRBV15
CATSSSTLAGIYTGELFF
TGTGCCACCAGCAGTTCCACTCTAGCGGGGATATACACCGGGGAGCTGTTTTTT
>TRBJ2-1|many|.|TRBV4-1
CASSLRGSYNEQFF
TGCGCCAGCAGCCTCCGTGGCTCCTACAATGAGCAGTTCTTC
>TRBJ1-3|many|TRBD1|TRBV2
CASSTGQGSGNTIYF
TGTGCCAGCTCTACTGGACAGGGATCGGGAAACACCATATATTTT
>TRBJ1-2|many|.|TRBV7-9
CASSLATGTYGYTF
TGTGCCAGCAGCTTAGCGACAGGTACCTATGGCTACACCTTC
>TRBJ1-6|.|.|TRBV12-3/TRBV12-4
CASSPRRSHSPLHF
TGTGCCAGCAGTCCGCGACGAAGCCATTCACCCCTCCACTTT
>TRBJ2-7|.|.|TRBV5-1
CASSLGLAGTYEQYF
TGCGCCAGCAGCTTGGGTTTAGCAGGGACGTACGAGCAGTACTTC
>TRBJ2-1|many|TRBD1|TRBV11-1
CASSLEGQGGYNEQFF
TGTGCCAGCAGCTTAGAGGGACAGGGAGGGTACAATGAGCAGTTCTTC
>TRBJ2-7|many|.|TRBV5-5
CASSFLRVSYEQYF
TGTGCCAGCAGCTTTCTAAGGGTCTCCTACGAGCAGTACTTC
>TRBJ2-2|many|.|TRBV7-8
CASSLAGGARIGELFF
TGTGCCAGCAGCTTAGCTGGGGGGGCGCGAATCGGGGAGCTGTTTTTT
>TRBJ2-1|many|TRBD1|TRBV19
CASSIIGTGGNEQFF
TGTGCCAGTAGTATAATTGGGACAGGGGGCAATGAGCAGTTCTTC
>TRBJ1-2|.|.|TRBV29-1
CSAGTTGINYGYTF
TGCAGCGCTGGGACCACAGGGATTAACTATGGCTACACCTTC
>TRBJ2-7|few|TRBD2|TRBV6-6
CASSYSTSGYEQYF
TGTGCCAGCAGTTACTCAACTAGCGGGTACGAGCAGTACTTC
>TRBJ2-7|many|TRBD1|TRBV19
CASSSTGTERYEQYF
TGTGCCAGTAGTAGCACCGGGACAGAGAGATACGAGCAGTACTTC
>TRBJ1-5|many|.|TRBV5-5
CASSLGIRQPQHF
TGTGCCAGCAGCTTGGGGATTCGACAGCCCCAGCATTTT